These 14 T cell receptor beta chains were sequenced from one sample in a study of beta chain features in type 1 diabetes. Study findings and constraints: Moderate yet significant TCRB CDR3 shortening was seen in Type 1 diabetes patients in all four CD4+ subsets.

Sequencing targeted expressed TCRB transcripts, as all isolated RNA had been reverse transcribed. Assay: immunoSEQ multiplex PCR; the TCRdb copy retains only in-frame clones and omits some. Altogether almost 350,000 clones are present, 7% to 10% being singletons, with the ten largest covering 0.9% to 1.1%. What these receptors recognize is not known. The specimen sequenced was central memory CD4+ T cells from blood. Receptors originate from a man younger than 45 with type 1 diabetes.

This clone occurred a few times. DNA of the CDR3: TGTGCCAGCAGTGAAGCGGGAATGGGCCATCAGCCCCAGCATTTT. Protein sequence: CASSEAGMGHQPQHF. The gene calls are TRBV2 and TRBJ1-5; D not certain. Germline V lookup: CDR1 SNHLY, CDR2 FYNNEI. The CDR3 has 15 amino acids. V was pared by 0 bases and J by 5 bases, with 11 bases between.

About this clone: One end of the junction fails to match germline, which may point to a read error. This chain joins TRBV6-5 and TRBJ2-7; 8 bases align to TRBD2. The CDR3 runs 12 residues. From germline, CDR1 is MNHEY and CDR2 SVGAGI. CDR3 protein: CAISGGGREQYF. The CDR3 region has the DNA TGTGCCATCAGTGGGGGCGGGAGGGAGCAGTACTTC.

This chain connects TRBV7-8 to TRBJ2-7; 12 bases map to TRBD2. J gave up 2 bases and V 5 bases, and 7 bases lay outside the gene matches. Germline CDR1 and CDR2: SGHVS and FQNEAQ. The length of the CDR3 is 16 residues. Here the CDR3 DNA reads TGTGCCAGCAGCCCACGGACTAGCGGGGCTACCTACGAGCAGTACTTC. Its translation: CASSPRTSGATYEQYF.

This clone was counted a few times. The chain combines TRBV30 with TRBJ2-4; D unclear. The CDR3 length is 12 residues. Per germline, CDR1 GTSNPN and CDR2 SVGIG (reference sequence). Trimming pared 1 base from V and 6 bases from J, leaving 7 bases between. DNA of the CDR3: TGTGCCTGGAGTGGCTCATTAAACATTCAGTACTTC. This gives the protein CAWSGSLNIQYF.

The V and J genes are TRBV25-1 and TRBJ2-1; 7 bases agree with TRBD1. Looked up from germline, CDR1 is MGHDK and CDR2 is SYGVNS. CDR3 length: 13 residues. Trimming cost V 10 bases and J 8 bases; bases outside gene matches: 11. DNA of the CDR3: TGTGCCACTCGAACGCCAGGGGGACATGAGCAGTTCTTC. Translation gives CATRTPGGHEQFF.

The gene calls are TRBV5-4 and TRBJ2-3, with D tentatively TRBD2 (5 bases). The CDR3 spans 16 residues. From germline, CDR1 is SGHNT and CDR2 YYREEE (reference sequence). Trimming removed 0 bases from V and 0 bases from J, with 11 bases in between. CDR3 residues: CASSLADWTSTDTQYF. The DNA for the CDR3 is TGTGCCAGCAGCTTGGCCGACTGGACTAGCACAGATACGCAGTATTTT. The variable domain in full, with the rest retrieved from reference TRBV5-4 and TRBJ2-3, is ETGVTQSPTHLIKTRGQQVTLRCSSQSGHNTVSWYQQALGQGPQFIFQYYREEENGRGNFPPRFSGLQFPNYSSELNVNALELDDSALYLCASSLADWTSTDTQYFGPGTRLTVL.

This clone was counted only a few times. J is TRBJ2-1 and V is TRBV9, with D maybe TRBD1 (6 bases). The CDR3 length is 16 residues. V lost 4 bases and J 0 bases, leaving 14 bases between the germline ends. Germline CDR1 is SGDLS and CDR2 is YYNGEE. The CDR3 DNA reads as TGTGCCAGCAGCCCTCCAGGGGCAAGCTCCTACAATGAGCAGTTCTTC. Translating it yields CASSPPGASSYNEQFF.

This clone was counted between two and nine times. This chain joins TRBV7-2 and TRBJ1-1; D remains ambiguous. CDR3 length: 13 residues. Germline lookup yields CDR1 SGHTA and CDR2 FQGNSA. V was pared by 4 bases and J by 7 bases, with 13 bases between. The CDR3 spells CASSSDGRFEAFF. Written as DNA, the CDR3 is TGTGCCAGCAGCTCCGACGGGCGCTTTGAAGCTTTCTTT.

This clone was found many times. J is TRBJ2-3 and V is TRBV29-1, with D perhaps being TRBD1 or TRBD2 (6 bases each). The length of the CDR3 is 13 residues. Trimming left V 6 bases short and J 2 bases short, with 12 bases between. Germline values: CDR1 SQVTM, CDR2 ANQGSEA. This CDR3 reads CSVLRGPTDTQYF. The CDR3 DNA reads TGCAGCGTCCTTCGGGGGCCCACAGATACGCAGTATTTT.

This clone was counted a few times. V usage is TRBV5-1 and J usage is TRBJ2-5; 7 nucleotides line up with TRBD1. Germline-derived CDR1 and CDR2 are SGHRS and YFSETQ. Losses at the gene ends were 5 bases for V and 2 bases for J; bases not matched to a gene: 6. This CDR3 has 14 amino acids. The CDR3 coding sequence is TGCGCCAGCAGGGTCGGGACAGATCAAGAGACCCAGTACTTC. This gives the protein CASRVGTDQETQYF.

This clone was seen at least ten times. This chain connects TRBV5-4 to TRBJ2-3; weak D call: TRBD1 (5 bases). Germline loops: CDR1 SGHNT, CDR2 YYREEE (reference sequence). CDR3 length: 14 amino acids. Trimming took off 0 bases at V and 4 bases at J, with 9 bases between the two ends. The CDR3 sequence: CASSLAQGADTQYF. In DNA, the CDR3 is TGTGCCAGCAGCTTGGCTCAGGGTGCAGATACGCAGTATTTT.

This clone was seen only a few times. The chain carries TRBV27 and TRBJ2-3; D unclear. The germline V and J ends were trimmed by 2 bases and 4 bases, with 1 base remaining between them. This CDR3 region has 11 residues. Germline CDR1 is MNHEY and CDR2 is SMNVEV (reference sequence). The CDR3 DNA follows: TGTGCCAGCAGTTTAGCAGATACGCAGTATTTT. Its translation: CASSLADTQYF.

This chain connects TRBV4-3 to TRBJ2-7; either TRBD1 or TRBD2 may fit D (5 bases each). Trimming pared 4 bases from V and 2 bases from J, leaving 12 bases between. CDR1 and CDR2 from the germline V gene are LGHNA and YSLEER. The CDR3 covers 14 residues. The CDR3 DNA is TGCGCCAGCAGCCGTGGCAGGGAGACCTACGAGCAGTACTTC. It yields the protein CASSRGRETYEQYF.

This clone appeared a few times. The chain employs TRBV5-1 and TRBJ1-4; D is perhaps TRBD1 (5 bases). Germline V lookup: CDR1 SGHRS, CDR2 YFSETQ. V was clipped by 3 bases and J by 1 base, with 7 bases between them. This CDR3 has 14 residues. CDR3 amino acids: CASSSTGTNEKLFF. The DNA for the CDR3 is TGCGCCAGCAGCTCCACAGGAACTAATGAAAAACTGTTTTTT.